The clone carrying this TCR beta chain was observed a handful of times. TCRdb re-analysed the 5' RACE reads in MiXCR, keeping a single row per CDR3 protein. The sample has tens of thousands of distinct CDR3 sequences, 30% seen once. There are 13 residues in the CDR3. Looked up from germline, CDR1 is DFQATT and CDR2 is SNEGSKA (reference sequence). Trimming left V 3 bases short and J 6 bases short, with 12 bases between. Sequenced input: tumor-infiltrating memory CD4+ T cells sorted from the breast tumor. Subset noted: memory CD4+ T cells, CD4+CD45RO+CD25-. The source of this sequence is a female donor with breast cancer. V is TRBV20-1 and J is TRBJ2-1; D gene uncertain. The CDR3 DNA is TGCAGTGCTAGTAGGCAGACAACCAATGAGCAGTTCTTC. Translated, it gives CSASRQTTNEQFF.